The T cell receptor beta chain under discussion was sequenced for a study of T cell repertoires in cytomegalovirus infection. From the reads, TCRdb called clonotypes with MiXCR, one entry per CDR3 protein. In the table there are some 220,000 distinct CDR3 sequences, 9% to 15% of which are singletons. The CDR3 loop spans 14 amino acids. Germline V gene lookup returns CDR1 ENHRY and CDR2 SYGVKD. Germline trimming cut 6 bases from V and 5 bases from J; bases unmatched to any gene: 7. Source material: PBMCs. The TCR sequence derives from a human donor in good health (CMV status not recorded). Some clones in this sample may be carry-over from other donors' samples. This chain joins TRBV10-3 and TRBJ2-1, with TRBD1 matching 7 bases. Here the CDR3 DNA reads TGTGCCATCAGATCGGGACAGAAACACAATGAGCAGTTCTTC. It codes for CAIRSGQKHNEQFF.